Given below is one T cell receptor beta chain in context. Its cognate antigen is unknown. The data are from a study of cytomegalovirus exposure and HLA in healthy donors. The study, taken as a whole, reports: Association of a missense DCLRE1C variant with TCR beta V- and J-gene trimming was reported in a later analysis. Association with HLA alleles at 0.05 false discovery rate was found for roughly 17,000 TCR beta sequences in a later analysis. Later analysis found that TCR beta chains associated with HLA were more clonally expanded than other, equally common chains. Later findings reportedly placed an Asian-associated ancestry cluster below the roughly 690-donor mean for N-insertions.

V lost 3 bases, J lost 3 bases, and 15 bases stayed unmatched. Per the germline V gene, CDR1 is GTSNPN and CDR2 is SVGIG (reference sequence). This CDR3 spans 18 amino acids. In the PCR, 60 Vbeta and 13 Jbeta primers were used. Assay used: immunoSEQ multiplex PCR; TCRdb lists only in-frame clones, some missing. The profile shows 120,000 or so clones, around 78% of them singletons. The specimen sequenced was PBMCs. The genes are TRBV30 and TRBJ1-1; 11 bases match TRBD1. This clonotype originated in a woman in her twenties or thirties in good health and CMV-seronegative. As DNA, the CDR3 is TGTGCCTGGAGGGCGGGACAGGGGGAAATTTGGGGTTACACTGAAGCTTTCTTT. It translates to CAWRAGQGEIWGYTEAFF.